The rows below give T cell receptor beta chains drawn from one sample of a study of T-cell reconstitution after alpha-beta-depleted transplantation in children. TCRdb called the PCR reads again in MiXCR, with one record for every CDR3 protein. The data show 250,000 to 350,000 distinct CDR3 sequences, around 9.6% seen once. The sequenced sample was PBMCs from the stem cell graft donor, obtained from the stem cell graft. Receptor source: a human donor who donated a stem cell graft to a child with SCID. CDR3s include the opening cysteine and the closing phenylalanine or tryptophan. D genes are given only for firm matches. Part of the rows lack a size; the others show once, few, many or a class for expanded clones.

J: TRBJ1-6
V: TRBV6-1
D: NA
size: few
DNA: TGTGCCAGCACTCAAGGGGCAGGGTGGTCCTATAATTCACCCCTCCACTTT
CDR3: CASTQGAGWSYNSPLHF

J: TRBJ1-2
V: TRBV10-2
D: NA
size: NA
DNA: TGCGCCAGCAGTGAGAGCAGGTCCTATGGCTACAACTTC
CDR3: CASSESRSYGYNF

J: TRBJ2-1
V: TRBV6-5
D: TRBD1
size: many
DNA: TGTGCCAGCAGTTACGACAGGGGAGGAAGGTACAATGAGCAGTTCTTC
CDR3: CASSYDRGGRYNEQFF

J: TRBJ2-4
V: TRBV19
D: TRBD1
size: NA
DNA: TGTGCCACAGGGGGGACAGGGATAGCCAAAAACATTCAGTACTTC
CDR3: CATGGTGIAKNIQYF

J: TRBJ1-2
V: TRBV12-5
D: TRBD1
size: few
DNA: TGTGCTAGTGGTTTGGTATTGGGACAGGGGGGCTATGGCTACACCTTC
CDR3: CASGLVLGQGGYGYTF

J: TRBJ2-1
V: TRBV10-2
D: NA
size: NA
DNA: TGCGCCAGCAGCAAGCTTTTAACAGAGAATGAGCAGTTCTTC
CDR3: CASSKLLTENEQFF

J: TRBJ2-7
V: TRBV15
D: NA
size: few
DNA: TGTGCCACCAGCAGAGAAAAGGGGGGGGCCTACGAGCAGTACTTC
CDR3: CATSREKGGAYEQYF

J: TRBJ2-1
V: TRBV5-1
D: NA
size: NA
DNA: TGCGCCAGCAGCGCTGAGCCGGACAATGCGGGTGAGCAGTTCTTC
CDR3: CASSAEPDNAGEQFF

J: TRBJ1-6
V: TRBV18
D: TRBD1
size: NA
DNA: TGTGCCAGCTCATGGGACAGTGTTGACCTGCGGGATAATTCACCCCTCCACTTT
CDR3: CASSWDSVDLRDNSPLHF

J: TRBJ2-5
V: TRBV9
D: NA
size: many
DNA: TGTGCCAGCAGCGTAGTTCAATCGAGGGCCCCCCAAGAGACCCAGTACTTC
CDR3: CASSVVQSRAPQETQYF

J: TRBJ2-1
V: TRBV20-1
D: TRBD2
size: NA
DNA: TGCAGTGCTAGCGATGCTAGCGGGGGCCTAGGTGAGCAGTTCTTC
CDR3: CSASDASGGLGEQFF

J: TRBJ2-5
V: TRBV6-1
D: NA
size: many
DNA: TGTGCCAGCAGTCCTACGGGCCCCATGGGGGAGACCCAGTACTTC
CDR3: CASSPTGPMGETQYF

J: TRBJ2-3
V: TRBV10-3
D: TRBD2
size: NA
DNA: TGTGCCATCAGTGAACGTAAAAAAGGACTAGCGGGGGGCGTGGGACCAAGCACAGATACGCAGTATTTT
CDR3: CAISERKKGLAGGVGPSTDTQYF

J: TRBJ1-5
V: TRBV20-1
D: NA
size: NA
DNA: TGCAGTGCTAGTCCAGCGGGGAGGGGGATGGATCAGCCCCAGCATTTT
CDR3: CSASPAGRGMDQPQHF

J: TRBJ2-6
V: TRBV18
D: NA
size: few
DNA: TGTGCCAGCTCACGTACAGGAGCTGGGGCCAACGTCCTGACTTTC
CDR3: CASSRTGAGANVLTF

J: TRBJ1-2
V: TRBV2
D: TRBD1
size: NA
DNA: TGTACCAGCAAGACAGGGAATTATGGCTACACCTTC
CDR3: CTSKTGNYGYTF

J: TRBJ2-5
V: TRBV7-9
D: TRBD1
size: few
DNA: TGTGCCAGCGTCATGGTGGACAGGACCCAAGAGACCCAGTACTTC
CDR3: CASVMVDRTQETQYF

J: TRBJ1-4
V: TRBV12-3/TRBV12-4
D: NA
size: NA
DNA: TGTGCCAGCAGTCCGACGGGTCTCGGAGGAAATGAAAAACTGTTTTTT
CDR3: CASSPTGLGGNEKLFF

J: TRBJ2-1
V: TRBV12-3/TRBV12-4
D: NA
size: many
DNA: TGTGCCAGCAGTCGGACAGAGAATGAGCAGTTCTTC
CDR3: CASSRTENEQFF

J: TRBJ1-2
V: TRBV6-5
D: TRBD1
size: NA
DNA: TGTGCCAGCAGTTACTTAGGACAGGGGAAAGATGGCTACACCTTC
CDR3: CASSYLGQGKDGYTF

J: TRBJ1-6
V: TRBV6-5
D: NA
size: NA
DNA: TGTGCCAGCAGTTACGCTCCTCGATCCGCAAATTCACCCCTCCACTTT
CDR3: CASSYAPRSANSPLHF

J: TRBJ2-2
V: TRBV3-1
D: TRBD1
size: many
DNA: TGTGCCAGCAGCCAAGACAGGGGGCGAGGGGAGCTGTTTTTT
CDR3: CASSQDRGRGELFF